This T cell receptor beta chain appears in the sequencing data of a study of metastatic and nonmetastatic thyroid tumors. This clone is labeled as medium-sized. From the PCR reads, TCRdb re-called clones with MiXCR. In the table there are tens of thousands of clones, under 25% of which are singletons. Not a single patient had been given any form of treatment at any point before undergoing thyroid surgery. The CDR3 loop spans 13 amino acids. CDR1 and CDR2 (germline): MNHNS, SASEGT. V was clipped by 6 bases and J by 2 bases; unmatched bases: 4. Material for sequencing was tumor tissue. The rearrangement links TRBV6-1 to TRBJ2-7; TRBD1 matches 7 bases. This TCR was sampled from a female donor with papillary thyroid cancer or a benign thyroid nodule (not recorded which). Some clones in this sample may be carry-over from other donors' samples. The CDR3 spells CASRWTGTYEQYF. CDR3 sequence (DNA): TGTGCCAGCAGGTGGACAGGTACCTACGAGCAGTACTTC.